This T cell receptor beta chain was documented in a study of blood T cell repertoires in COVID-19. The overall study: Both acute and convalescent COVID-19 samples were obtained from the United States, Italy and Spain. Sources were T cells, B-cell-depleted T cells, or PBMCs; the material itself was cDNA or gDNA.

V gave up 4 bases and J gave up 2 bases, with 20 bases separating them. This CDR3 region has 18 residues. The germline V gene has CDR1 SEHNR and CDR2 FQNEAQ (reference sequence). How the authors handled the data: Amplifying reference gene primers gave estimates of nucleated cell counts. TCRdb's table, derived via immunoSEQ multiplex PCR, lists solely in-frame clones and lacks some. That table supplies the V and J calls and clone size; D and trimming were determined from the DNA. Of 150,000 to 200,000 clones in the sample, about 83% were seen once. Categorization into cohorts depended on clinical history that participants reported.

The sequence was collected from a woman aged 25 to 39 who had been exposed to COVID-19. The chain combines TRBV7-9 with TRBJ2-2; TRBD2 is a possible D gene (6 bases). Material for sequencing was PBMCs or T cells enriched from blood (not recorded which). CDR3 in amino acids: CASSSTVAAGLNTGELFF. The CDR3 DNA reads as TGTGCCAGCAGCTCCACCGTAGCGGCGGGGCTTAACACCGGGGAGCTGTTTTTT.